These T cell receptor beta chains were read from a single sample in a study of blood T cell repertoires in COVID-19. Sequenced by immunoSEQ multiplex PCR; TCRdb stores in-frame clones only, minus some. In the table there are 30,000 to 50,000 clones, roughly 77% of which are singletons. Sample: peripheral blood. These receptors were collected from a man older than 75 with active or convalescent COVID-19. Each CDR3 is given with its conserved first and last residue. Fields, in order: J gene, CDR3 length, D gene, V gene, clone size, CDR3 DNA, CDR3 protein. D genes are given only for firm matches. The size entry is marked missing in some rows and otherwise reads once, few, many or a size class.

TRBJ1-1 | 13 | . | TRBV19 | few | TGTGCCAGTAGGCAGGGGATTTTAACTGAAGCTTTCTTT | CASRQGILTEAFF
TRBJ2-5 | 15 | . | TRBV5-5 | few | TGTGCCAGCAGCTTGGTGCAGGCAGTTGGGGAGACCCAGTACTTC | CASSLVQAVGETQYF
TRBJ2-7 | 15 | . | TRBV19 | . | TGTGCCAGTAGTATTACCAGCGGAGTCCCGTCCGAGCAGTACTTC | CASSITSGVPSEQYF
TRBJ2-7 | 15 | TRBD1 | TRBV4-1 | . | TGCGCCAGCAGCCAAGAAGGACAGGGCGGCGACGAGCAGTACTTC | CASSQEGQGGDEQYF
TRBJ2-7 | 13 | TRBD2 | TRBV7-9 | . | TGTGCCAGCAGCCCTCCGGGGGGATACGAGCAGTACTTC | CASSPPGGYEQYF
TRBJ1-4 | 16 | TRBD1 | TRBV25-1 | . | TGTGCCAGCAGTGACCCTCGGACAGGAACCTATGAAAAACTGTTTTTT | CASSDPRTGTYEKLFF
TRBJ1-4 | 15 | . | TRBV21-1 | . | TGTGCCAGCAGCATTTGGGAGGCAACTAATGAAAAACTGTTTTTT | CASSIWEATNEKLFF
TRBJ2-1 | 14 | TRBD2 | TRBV30 | few | TGTGCCTGCCTGACTAGCGGGAGTTGGAATGAGCAGTTCTTC | CACLTSGSWNEQFF
TRBJ1-6 | 13 | . | TRBV10-3 | . | TGTGCCATCAGTGATGAGGGCAATTCACCCCTCCACTTT | CAISDEGNSPLHF
TRBJ1-2 | 12 | . | TRBV24-1 | once | TGTGCCACCAGTGCGGGAGGAGGCGGCTACACCTTC | CATSAGGGGYTF
TRBJ1-5 | 15 | TRBD1 | TRBV6-2/TRBV6-3 | . | TGTGCCAGCAGTTACGCAGGGGGGAGCAATCAGCCCCAGCATTTT | CASSYAGGSNQPQHF
TRBJ2-2 | 16 | TRBD1 | TRBV9 | . | TGTGCCAGCAGCGTCACCGGGACAGGGTTTCCCGGGGAGCTGTTTTTT | CASSVTGTGFPGELFF
TRBJ2-7 | 16 | TRBD1 | TRBV5-1 | . | TGCGCCAGCAGCACGGGACAGCCCCAAAGCTCCTACGAGCAGTACTTC | CASSTGQPQSSYEQYF
TRBJ2-3 | 15 | TRBD2 | TRBV10-3 | . | TGTGCCATCAGTAACGGACTAGCGGCCCCAGATACGCAGTATTTT | CAISNGLAAPDTQYF
TRBJ1-4 | 13 | TRBD1 | TRBV28 | . | TGTGCCAGCAGGGACAGGTCCAATGAAAAACTGTTTTTT | CASRDRSNEKLFF
TRBJ2-2 | 16 | TRBD2 | TRBV2 | . | TGTGCCAGCAGTCCTGGACTAGCGAATGTGCCCGGGGAGCTGTTTTTT | CASSPGLANVPGELFF
TRBJ2-4 | 16 | TRBD2 | TRBV18 | . | TGTGCCAGCTCCCCGACTAGCGGGGTGGCCAAAAACATTCAGTACTTC | CASSPTSGVAKNIQYF
TRBJ2-1 | 14 | TRBD2 | TRBV25-1 | . | TGTGCCAGCCGACTAGCGGGATCCAACAATGAGCAGTTCTTC | CASRLAGSNNEQFF
TRBJ2-5 | 14 | TRBD2 | TRBV6-1 | . | TGTGCCAGCAGTTCAGGGACTAGCGGGGAGACCCAGTACTTC | CASSSGTSGETQYF
TRBJ1-2 | 15 | . | TRBV6-6 | once | TGTGCCAGCAGTGGCCGACAGACAGCTAACTATGGCTACACCTTC | CASSGRQTANYGYTF
TRBJ1-6 | 14 | TRBD1 | TRBV2 | . | TGTGCCAGCAGTGCCCGACAGGGTCGATCACCCCTCCACTTT | CASSARQGRSPLHF
TRBJ1-1 | 14 | . | TRBV4-3 | . | TGCGCCAGCAGCCCTTTTCCGACGGAGCGTGAAGCTTTCTTT | CASSPFPTEREAFF
TRBJ2-1 | 15 | TRBD2 | TRBV4-3 | . | TGCGCCAGCAGCCATGGTAGCGGGTCCTACAATGAGCAGTTCTTC | CASSHGSGSYNEQFF
TRBJ2-3 | 15 | . | TRBV11-2 | . | TGTGCCAGCAGCGATAGGGGGGGGCCGTGGGATACGCAGTATTTT | CASSDRGGPWDTQYF
TRBJ1-4 | 13 | TRBD1 | TRBV30 | . | TGTGCCTTGACAGGGGGTGCGCATGAAAAACTGTTTTTT | CALTGGAHEKLFF
TRBJ1-4 | 15 | . | TRBV30 | . | TGTGCCTGGAGCAGGTTATCCAGTAGTAATGAAAAACTGTTTTTT | CAWSRLSSSNEKLFF